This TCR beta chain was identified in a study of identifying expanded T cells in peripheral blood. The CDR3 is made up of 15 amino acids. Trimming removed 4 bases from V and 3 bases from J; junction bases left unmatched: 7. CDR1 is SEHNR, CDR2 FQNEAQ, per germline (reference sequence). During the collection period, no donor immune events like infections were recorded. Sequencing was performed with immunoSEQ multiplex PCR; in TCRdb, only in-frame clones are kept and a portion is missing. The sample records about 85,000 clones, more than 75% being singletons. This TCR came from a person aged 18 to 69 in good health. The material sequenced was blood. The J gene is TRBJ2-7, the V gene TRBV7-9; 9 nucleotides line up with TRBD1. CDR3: CASSSGQGKFYEQYF. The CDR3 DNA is TGTGCCAGCAGCTCCGGACAGGGGAAGTTCTACGAGCAGTACTTC.